The rows below give T cell receptor beta chains drawn from one sample of a study of T cells of healthy individuals. TCRdb reprocessed the 5' RACE reads with MiXCR, giving one entry per CDR3 protein. Of about 63,000 distinct CDR3 sequences detected, 15% to 20% appear once; the ten largest clones hold approximately 4.7%. These TCRs come from a human donor in good health. Each CDR3 is given with its conserved first and last residue. Each record gives: V gene, CDR3 protein.

V: TRBV7-9; CDR3: CASSHVGLAGVDTQYF
V: TRBV2; CDR3: CASNAQGPSTDTQYF
V: TRBV6-1; CDR3: CAGPGTGGAEAFF
V: TRBV6-1; CDR3: CASSGGLAGTSGETQYF
V: TRBV6-2/TRBV6-3; CDR3: CASGNTGELFF
V: TRBV29-1; CDR3: CSVARGQGDTQYF
V: TRBV11-3; CDR3: CASSSDSFTEAFF
V: TRBV5-1; CDR3: CASSSPRGGAFF
V: TRBV6-5; CDR3: CASSLADGSTDTQYF
V: TRBV12-3/TRBV12-4; CDR3: CASSFPGQGTYEQYF
V: TRBV5-6; CDR3: CASSLVYESYEQYF
V: TRBV6-6; CDR3: CASRDQREAFF
V: TRBV9; CDR3: CASKPWGGPGEQFF
V: TRBV20-1; CDR3: CSARDPGLAGGLGEQFF
V: TRBV6-2/TRBV6-3; CDR3: CASSYAPRPNTEAFF
V: TRBV5-1; CDR3: CASSLDIRRDRGLGYTF
V: TRBV7-2; CDR3: CASSISGRAPYNEQFF
V: TRBV12-3/TRBV12-4; CDR3: CASSLALQGRDGYTF
V: TRBV6-4; CDR3: CASSEQGADTQYF
V: TRBV5-6; CDR3: CASSPDPRNRKQFF
V: TRBV20-1; CDR3: CSARDRFTDTQYF
V: TRBV9; CDR3: CASSVGGGASNEQFF
V: TRBV12-3/TRBV12-4; CDR3: CASSSPVDSRQSYNEQFF
V: TRBV3-1; CDR3: CASSPSEAGGSPLHF
V: TRBV5-1; CDR3: CASSFSSVNEKLFF
V: TRBV5-4; CDR3: CASSFLGGGNEQFF
V: TRBV5-7; CDR3: CASSGKREGRADTQYF
V: TRBV27; CDR3: CASSLTGLGNTIYF
V: TRBV7-2; CDR3: CASSLMRTRGQPQHF
V: TRBV12-3/TRBV12-4; CDR3: CASRIPGLAGVGTQYF
V: TRBV3-1; CDR3: CASSQSGPGREKLFF
V: TRBV28; CDR3: CACKDPQEGNTGELFF
V: TRBV5-6; CDR3: CASSLGFSGNTIYF
V: TRBV6-2/TRBV6-3; CDR3: CASRDPRDTNSYNEQFF
V: TRBV7-8; CDR3: CASSLAGGITDTQYF
V: TRBV12-3/TRBV12-4; CDR3: CASRPGLAAGNEQFF
V: TRBV12-5; CDR3: CASGSTDRIETEAFF
V: TRBV6-2/TRBV6-3; CDR3: CASSYGGLDLLF
V: TRBV11-1; CDR3: CASSPDRDTQYF
V: TRBV7-9; CDR3: CASRQTSGETQYF
V: TRBV7-3; CDR3: CASSQEPSGRPTYNEQFF
V: TRBV27; CDR3: CASSLPSPGEQYF
V: TRBV20-1; CDR3: CSAREAGNQPQHF
V: TRBV20-1; CDR3: CSAPVQGYNEQFF
V: TRBV28; CDR3: CASSLAGRTNTEAFF
V: TRBV20-1; CDR3: CSARALLTDTQYF
V: TRBV6-5; CDR3: CASSPGQVTDTQYF
V: TRBV6-5; CDR3: CASSYLASGRAGQFF
V: TRBV5-1; CDR3: CASSLRLAVYNEQFF
V: TRBV30; CDR3: CAWMGIPAGVSRGTDTQYF
V: TRBV14; CDR3: CASSQDSAARGDGYTF
V: TRBV12-3/TRBV12-4; CDR3: CASSLYRVDQPQHF
V: TRBV4-1; CDR3: CASSQEEFGGTQYF
V: TRBV5-1; CDR3: CASSSSGMQETQYF
V: TRBV4-1; CDR3: CASSQADSNSGNTIYF
V: TRBV4-1; CDR3: CASRGAGATEAFF
V: TRBV7-2; CDR3: CASSVQGSHNEKLFF
V: TRBV9; CDR3: CASMGGGSRHNEQFF